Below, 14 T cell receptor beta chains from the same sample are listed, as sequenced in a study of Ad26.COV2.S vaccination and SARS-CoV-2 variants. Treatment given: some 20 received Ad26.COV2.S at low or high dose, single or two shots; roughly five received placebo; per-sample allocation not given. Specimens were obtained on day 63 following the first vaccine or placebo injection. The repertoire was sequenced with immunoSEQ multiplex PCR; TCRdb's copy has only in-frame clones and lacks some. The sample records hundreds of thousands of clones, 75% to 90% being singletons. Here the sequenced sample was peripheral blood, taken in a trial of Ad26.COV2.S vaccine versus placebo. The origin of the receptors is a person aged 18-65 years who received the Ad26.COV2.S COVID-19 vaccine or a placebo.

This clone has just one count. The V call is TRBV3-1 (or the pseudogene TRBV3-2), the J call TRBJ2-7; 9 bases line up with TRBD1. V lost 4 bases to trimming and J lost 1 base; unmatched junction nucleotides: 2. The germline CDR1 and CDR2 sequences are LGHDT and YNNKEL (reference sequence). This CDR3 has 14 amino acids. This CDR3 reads CASSLGQGSYEQYF. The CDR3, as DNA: TGTGCCAGCAGCCTGGGACAGGGATCCTACGAGCAGTACTTC.

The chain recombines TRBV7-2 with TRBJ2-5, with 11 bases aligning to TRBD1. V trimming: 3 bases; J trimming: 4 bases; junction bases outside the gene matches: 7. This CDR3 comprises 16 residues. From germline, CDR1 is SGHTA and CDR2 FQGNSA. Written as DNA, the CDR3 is TGTGCCAGCAGCTTCGGACAGGGGGCGGTGGCAGAGACCCAGTACTTC. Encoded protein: CASSFGQGAVAETQYF.

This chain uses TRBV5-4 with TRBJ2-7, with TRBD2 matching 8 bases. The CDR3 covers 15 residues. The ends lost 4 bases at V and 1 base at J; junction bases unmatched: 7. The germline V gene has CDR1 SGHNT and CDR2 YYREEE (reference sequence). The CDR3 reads CASSLLGGRSYEQYF. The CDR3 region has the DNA TGTGCCAGCAGCCTCCTAGGCGGGAGGTCCTACGAGCAGTACTTC.

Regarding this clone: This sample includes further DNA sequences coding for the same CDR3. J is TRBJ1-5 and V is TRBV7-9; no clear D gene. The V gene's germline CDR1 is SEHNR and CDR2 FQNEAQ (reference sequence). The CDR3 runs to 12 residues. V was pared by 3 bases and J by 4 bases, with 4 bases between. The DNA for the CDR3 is TGTGCCAGCAGCTTCAGTAATCAGCCCCAGCATTTT. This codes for CASSFSNQPQHF.

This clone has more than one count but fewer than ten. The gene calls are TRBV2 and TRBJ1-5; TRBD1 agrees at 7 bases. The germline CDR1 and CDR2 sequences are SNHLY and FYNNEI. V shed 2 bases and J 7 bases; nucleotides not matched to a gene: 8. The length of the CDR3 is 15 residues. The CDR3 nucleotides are TGTGCCAGCAGTGAATTGCAGGGGGGGAACCAGCCCCAGCATTTT. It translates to CASSELQGGNQPQHF.

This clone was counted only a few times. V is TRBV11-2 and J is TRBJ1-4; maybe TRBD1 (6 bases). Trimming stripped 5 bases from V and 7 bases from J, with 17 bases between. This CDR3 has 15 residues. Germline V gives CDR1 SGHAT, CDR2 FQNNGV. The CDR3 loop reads CASSPTGGTGEKLFF. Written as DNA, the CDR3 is TGTGCCAGCAGCCCGACCGGGGGCACGGGTGAAAAACTGTTTTTT. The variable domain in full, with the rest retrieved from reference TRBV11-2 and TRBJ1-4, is EAGVAQSPRYKIIEKRQSVAFWCNPISGHATLYWYQQILGQGPKLLIQFQNNGVVDDSQLPKDRFSAERLKGVDSTLKIQPAKLEDSAVYLCASSPTGGTGEKLFFGSGTQLSVL.

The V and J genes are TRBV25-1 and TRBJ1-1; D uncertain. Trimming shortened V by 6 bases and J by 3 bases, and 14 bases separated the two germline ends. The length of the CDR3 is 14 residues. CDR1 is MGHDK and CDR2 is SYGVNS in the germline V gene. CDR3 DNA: TGTGCCAGCAGAAGAGGGTCCGGGTACACTGAAGCTTTCTTT. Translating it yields CASRRGSGYTEAFF.

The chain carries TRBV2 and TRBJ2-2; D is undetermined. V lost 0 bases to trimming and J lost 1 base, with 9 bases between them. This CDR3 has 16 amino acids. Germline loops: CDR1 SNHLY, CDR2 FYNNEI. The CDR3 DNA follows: TGTGCCAGCAGTGAAGCGGAGAGGCAGAACACCGGGGAGCTGTTTTTT. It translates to CASSEAERQNTGELFF.

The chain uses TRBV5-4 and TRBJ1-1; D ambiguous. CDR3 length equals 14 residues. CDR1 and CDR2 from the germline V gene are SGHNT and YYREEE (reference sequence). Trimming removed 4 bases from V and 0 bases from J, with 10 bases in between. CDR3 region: CASSPTRVNTEAFF. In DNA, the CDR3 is TGTGCCAGCAGCCCGACAAGGGTGAACACTGAAGCTTTCTTT.

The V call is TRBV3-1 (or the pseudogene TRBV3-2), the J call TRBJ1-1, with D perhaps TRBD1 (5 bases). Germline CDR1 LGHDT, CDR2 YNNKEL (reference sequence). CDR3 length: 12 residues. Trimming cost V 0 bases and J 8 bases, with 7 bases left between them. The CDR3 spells CASSQEGGEAFF. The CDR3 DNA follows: TGTGCCAGCAGCCAAGAGGGGGGGGAAGCTTTCTTT.

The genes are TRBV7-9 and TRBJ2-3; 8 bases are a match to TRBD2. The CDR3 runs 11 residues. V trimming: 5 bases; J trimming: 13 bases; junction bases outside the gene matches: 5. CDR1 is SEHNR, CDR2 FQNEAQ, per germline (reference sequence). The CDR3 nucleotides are TGTGCCAGCAGCCCGGGGGGGCCAGAGTATTTT. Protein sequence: CASSPGGPEYF.

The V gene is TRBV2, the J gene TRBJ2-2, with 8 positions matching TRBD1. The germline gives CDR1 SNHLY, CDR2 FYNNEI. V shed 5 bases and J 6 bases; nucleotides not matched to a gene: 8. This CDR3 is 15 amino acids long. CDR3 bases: TGTGCCAGCAGTAGGACAGGGTCGAGATCCGGGGAGCTGTTTTTT. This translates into CASSRTGSRSGELFF.

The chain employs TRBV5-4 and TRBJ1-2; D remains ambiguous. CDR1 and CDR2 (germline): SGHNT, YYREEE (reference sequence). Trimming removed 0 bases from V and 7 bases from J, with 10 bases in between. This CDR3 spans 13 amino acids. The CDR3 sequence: CASSLVGEAGYTF. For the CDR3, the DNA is TGTGCCAGCAGCTTGGTTGGGGAGGCTGGCTACACCTTC.

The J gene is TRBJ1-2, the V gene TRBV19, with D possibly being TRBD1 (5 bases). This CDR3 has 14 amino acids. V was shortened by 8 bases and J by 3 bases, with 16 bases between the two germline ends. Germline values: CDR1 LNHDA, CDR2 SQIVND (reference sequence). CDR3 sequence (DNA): TGTGCCAGTGCGTGGACATCAAGGGACTATGGCTACACCTTC. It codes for CASAWTSRDYGYTF.